Below, 7 T cell receptor beta chains from the same sample are listed, as sequenced in a study of blood T cell repertoires in COVID-19. Produced via immunoSEQ multiplex PCR; TCRdb's table is partial and in-frame only. In the table there are roughly 270,000 clones, approximately 85% of which are singletons. Sequencing was performed on peripheral blood. The receptors were gathered from a man in his forties or fifties with active or convalescent COVID-19.

DNA of the CDR3: TGTGCCACCAGTGATCAAACCGGGACAGGTTATGGCTACACCTTC. Its translation: CATSDQTGTGYGYTF. This chain links TRBV24-1 with TRBJ1-2; TRBD1 agrees at 8 bases. V lost 3 bases to trimming and J lost 5 bases; unmatched junction nucleotides: 7. CDR1 and CDR2 (germline): KGHDR, SFDVKD. The CDR3 runs 15 residues.

The chain employs TRBV6-5 and TRBJ2-1; 11 bases align to TRBD2. CDR3 length equals 13 residues. The germline CDR1 and CDR2 sequences are MNHEY and SVGAGI. The V and J ends lost 5 bases and 15 bases, in that order; junction bases with no gene match: 9. Here the CDR3 DNA reads TGTGCCAGCAGTCCAGAGACTAGCGGGACCCGGTTCTTC. Its translation: CASSPETSGTRFF.

The J gene is TRBJ2-7, the V gene TRBV15; D not resolved. V lost 0 bases and J lost 8, with 11 bases in between. The CDR3 consists of 13 residues. CDR1 is LNHNV and CDR2 is YYDKDF in the germline V gene (reference sequence). The CDR3 DNA sequence: TGTGCCACCAGCAGAGAACCCCGACAAAAGCAGTACTTC. This gives the protein CATSREPRQKQYF.

This clone appeared a few times. This chain connects TRBV7-3 to TRBJ2-2; TRBD2 might be the D (5 bases). Per the germline V gene, CDR1 is SGHTA and CDR2 is FQGTGA. The V end lost 5 bases, the J end lost 0 bases, and 7 bases lay between the germline ends. The CDR3 runs to 14 residues. Written as DNA, the CDR3 is TGTGCCAGCAGCAGGACTCCGAACACCGGGGAGCTGTTTTTT. Its translation is CASSRTPNTGELFF. Variable domain in full (rest from reference TRBV7-3 and TRBJ2-2): GAGVSQTPSNKVTEKGKYVELRCDPISGHTALYWYRQSLGQGPEFLIYFQGTGAADDSGLPNDRFFAVRPEGSVSTLKIQRTERGDSAVYLCASSRTPNTGELFFGEGSRLTVL.

The J gene is TRBJ1-4, the V gene TRBV12-3 or TRBV12-4; a weak D match, TRBD1 (5 bases). The germline V and J ends were trimmed by 4 bases and 8 bases, with 11 bases remaining between them. The CDR3 runs 13 residues. CDR3 region: CASSSGYSEKLFF. CDR3 coding DNA: TGTGCCAGCAGTTCAGGGTATTCGGAAAAACTGTTTTTT.

This clone was seen a few times. The chain couples TRBV27 to TRBJ2-4; tentative D call: TRBD1 (5 bases). Germline CDR1 and CDR2: MNHEY and SMNVEV (reference sequence). CDR3 length equals 15 residues. V was pared by 4 bases and J by 0 bases, with 10 bases between. The CDR3 region has the DNA TGTGCCAGCAGTTGGGGCGCCCTAGCCAAAAACATTCAGTACTTC. This sequence encodes CASSWGALAKNIQYF.

The rearrangement links TRBV11-2 to TRBJ2-1; 9 bases agree with TRBD2. V lost 2 bases to trimming and J lost 15 bases; unmatched junction nucleotides: 5. Germline values: CDR1 SGHAT, CDR2 FQNNGV. This CDR3 contains 12 residues. This CDR3 is CASSLSGRMAFF. The CDR3 DNA follows: TGTGCCAGCAGCTTAAGCGGGAGGATGGCGTTCTTC. The variable domain in full, completed from reference TRBV11-2 and TRBJ2-1, reads EAGVAQSPRYKIIEKRQSVAFWCNPISGHATLYWYQQILGQGPKLLIQFQNNGVVDDSQLPKDRFSAERLKGVDSTLKIQPAKLEDSAVYLCASSLSGRMAFFGPGTRLTVL.